The 19 T cell receptor beta chains given below trace back to one sample, sequenced in a study of PD-L1 blockade in urothelial cancer. Described time point: pretreatment peripheral blood. Measured with immunoSEQ multiplex PCR; TCRdb has only the in-frame clones, and not every one. The table lists around 100,000 clones, 87% of them singletons. The sequences come from PBMCs, collected around atezolizumab (anti-PD-L1) treatment. These receptors were obtained from a man aged 55 to 69 with urothelial cancer.

This rearrangement joins TRBV27 to TRBJ2-1; TRBD2 agrees at 11 bases. V gave up 6 bases and J gave up 0 bases; unmatched junction bases: 7. This CDR3 has 17 amino acids. The V gene's germline CDR1 is MNHEY and CDR2 SMNVEV (reference sequence). The CDR3 is CASSLGLAGISYNEQFF. DNA for the CDR3: TGTGCCAGCAGCCTCGGACTAGCGGGCATCTCCTACAATGAGCAGTTCTTC.

CDR3 region: CSVHRDLGMFTEQFF. Here the CDR3 DNA reads TGCAGCGTTCACCGGGACTTGGGGATGTTCACTGAGCAGTTCTTC. This sequence joins TRBV29-1 and TRBJ2-1, with D perhaps matching TRBD2 (6 bases). The germline V gene encodes CDR1 SQVTM and CDR2 ANQGSEA. Trimming took off 5 bases at V and 9 bases at J, with 23 bases between the two ends. This CDR3 is built from 15 residues.

The V call is TRBV5-1, the J call TRBJ2-7; D may be TRBD2 (6 bases). Germline CDR1 and CDR2: SGHRS and YFSETQ. Trimming removed 0 bases at V and 7 bases at J, with 17 bases between. This CDR3 has 15 amino acids. CDR3 nucleotide sequence: TGCGCCAGCAGCTTGGACGCTGGGCCCGGGGGTGAGCAGTACTTC. This gives the protein CASSLDAGPGGEQYF.

Regarding this clone: The junction departs from the called germline gene at one end, perhaps through a read error. V gene TRBV7-7 combines with J gene TRBJ1-2; perhaps TRBD1 as D (6 bases). The CDR3 runs 16 residues. Per the germline V gene, CDR1 is SSHAT and CDR2 is FNYEAQ (reference sequence). In nucleotides, the CDR3 is TGTGCTAGCAGCTTAGCTCGCGGGGGGCGGTTCTATGGCTACACCTTC. Translation: CASSLARGGRFYGYTF.

The rearrangement uses TRBV5-4 and TRBJ2-1; the match to TRBD2 covers 7 bases. Germline values: CDR1 SGHNT, CDR2 YYREEE (reference sequence). The CDR3 totals 14 residues. Unmatched junction bases numbered 8, after V lost 3 bases and J lost 8 bases. The CDR3 sequence: CASSSAGLSDEQFF. CDR3 bases: TGTGCCAGCAGCTCGGCGGGACTATCTGATGAGCAGTTCTTC.

In this sample, this clone turned up once. The chain combines TRBV25-1 with TRBJ1-6; 8 bases are a match to TRBD1. The CDR3 totals 14 residues. The trim removed 6 bases at V and 8 bases at J, leaving 6 bases unmatched. Germline CDR1 is MGHDK and CDR2 is SYGVNS. CDR3 DNA sequence: TGTGCCAGCAGGGACAGGGTTGGGGATTCACCCCTCCACTTT. Translating gives CASRDRVGDSPLHF.

CDR3 residues: CSVEASGTSDSYEQYF. CDR3 DNA sequence: TGCAGCGTTGAAGCGTCCGGGACTAGCGACTCCTACGAGCAGTACTTC. The gene calls are TRBV29-1 and TRBJ2-7, with 10 bases that match TRBD2. Germline values: CDR1 SQVTM, CDR2 ANQGSEA. The CDR3 extends over 16 amino acids. J gave up 0 bases and V 1 base, and 6 bases lay outside the gene matches.

This chain joins TRBV6-5 and TRBJ1-3, with TRBD1 matching over 7 bases. After removal of 7 bases from V and 2 bases from J, the junction contained 8 bases not matched to a gene. Looked up from germline, CDR1 is MNHEY and CDR2 is SVGAGI. This CDR3 is built from 15 residues. Here the CDR3 DNA reads TGTGCCAGCACCCCCTCCGGGACAGCTGGAAACACCATATATTTT. Its translation is CASTPSGTAGNTIYF.

To note about this clone: Other DNA sequences in this sample translate to the same CDR3. The chain carries TRBV6-5 and TRBJ2-5; unclear D gene. CDR1 MNHEY and CDR2 SVGAGI come from the germline V gene. The V end was cut by 5 bases, the J end by 2 bases, with 9 bases between. This CDR3 has 13 residues. This chain's CDR3 is CASSPPGQETQYF. CDR3 nucleotides: TGTGCCAGCAGTCCCCCCGGGCAAGAGACCCAGTACTTC.

This chain connects TRBV7-9 to TRBJ2-2, with 8 bases fitting TRBD2. V dropped 5 bases and J dropped 7; count of bases not matched to a gene: 6. The CDR3 is 14 amino acids. From germline, CDR1 is SEHNR and CDR2 FQNEAQ (reference sequence). CDR3 sequence (DNA): TGTGCCAGCAGCCGGACTAGCTTGTTCGGGGAGCTGTTTTTT. It is translated as CASSRTSLFGELFF.

This chain joins TRBV14 and TRBJ1-3; D call uncertain. The CDR3 is made up of 13 amino acids. Germline CDR1 SGHDN, CDR2 FVKESK. Between the trimmed V and J ends, which lost 2 bases and 4 bases, there was a span of 6 bases. The CDR3 sequence is CASSQNIGNTIYF. CDR3 nucleotide sequence: TGTGCCAGCAGCCAAAACATCGGAAACACCATATATTTT.

The chain carries TRBV6-1 and TRBJ2-5, with 7 nucleotides matching TRBD2. Trimming removed 8 bases from V and 4 bases from J; junction bases left unmatched: 7. CDR3 size: 13 residues. Germline CDR1 and CDR2: MNHNS and SASEGT. The CDR3 DNA follows: TGTGCCAGCGCGGGGGACTGGGGAGAGACCCAGTACTTC. Its translation: CASAGDWGETQYF.

This clone was found a few times. This chain uses TRBV7-9 with TRBJ2-2; D gene unclear. The CDR3 sequence is 12 residues long. Germline V CDR1 and CDR2: SEHNR, FQNEAQ (reference sequence). Trimming pared 1 base from V and 8 bases from J, leaving 5 bases between. This CDR3 is CASSLVYGELFF. The CDR3 DNA reads as TGTGCCAGCAGCTTAGTCTATGGGGAGCTGTTTTTT.

This chain links TRBV28 with TRBJ2-1, with a possible D match to TRBD2 (7 bases). V was cut by 5 bases and J by 3 bases, with 17 bases left in between. The germline CDR1 and CDR2 sequences are MDHEN and SYDVKM. The CDR3 contains 16 residues. This CDR3 is CASSQRGGPIYNEQFF. CDR3 in DNA: TGTGCCAGCAGTCAAAGGGGGGGCCCGATCTACAATGAGCAGTTCTTC.

This clone was seen just once. The CDR3 loop is CASSLEFAVYEQYF. The CDR3 DNA sequence: TGTGCCAGCAGCTTGGAGTTCGCGGTCTACGAGCAGTACTTC. The V call is TRBV5-8, the J call TRBJ2-7, with D hard to call. Trimming removed 0 bases at V and 3 bases at J, with 10 bases between. The germline V gene encodes CDR1 SGHTS and CDR2 YDEGEE. The CDR3 loop spans 14 amino acids.

The rearrangement uses TRBV7-6 and TRBJ1-1; 8 nucleotides match TRBD1. The germline CDR1 and CDR2 sequences are SGHVS and FNYEAQ. The CDR3 totals 16 residues. Trimming at V came to 5 bases and at J to 4 bases, leaving 12 bases not matched to a gene. The CDR3: CASSQMTGALGTEAFF. Here the CDR3 DNA reads TGTGCCAGCAGCCAAATGACAGGGGCGTTGGGCACTGAAGCTTTCTTT.

The genes are TRBV5-6 and TRBJ1-1, with 7 bases matching TRBD1. The germline gives CDR1 SGHDT, CDR2 YYEEEE. CDR3 length: 13 residues. V shed 4 bases, J shed 5 bases, and the junction held 5 bases outside the gene matches. Here the CDR3 reads CASSMDRSTEAFF. CDR3 bases: TGTGCCAGCAGCATGGACAGGAGTACTGAAGCTTTCTTT. The whole variable domain, remainder taken from reference TRBV5-6 and TRBJ1-1, is DAGVTQSPTHLIKTRGQQVTLRCSPKSGHDTVSWYQQALGQGPQFIFQYYEEEERQRGNFPDRFSGHQFPNYSSELNVNALLLGDSALYLCASSMDRSTEAFFGQGTRLTVV.

CDR3: CASSLLTGRKSDGYTF. In nucleotides, the CDR3 is TGTGCCAGCTCACTGCTGACAGGGCGCAAATCGGATGGCTACACCTTC. The chain combines TRBV18 with TRBJ1-2; 7 nucleotides match TRBD1. This CDR3 is built from 16 residues. Germline V lookup: CDR1 KGHSH, CDR2 LQKENI. Unmatched junction bases numbered 14, after V lost 4 bases and J lost 6 bases. Filled out from reference TRBV18 and TRBJ1-2, the complete variable domain reads NAGVMQNPRHLVRRRGQEARLRCSPMKGHSHVYWYRQLPEEGLKFMVYLQKENIIDESGMPKERFSAEFPKEGPSILRIQQVVRGDSAAYFCASSLLTGRKSDGYTFGSGTRLTVV.

This chain links TRBV5-1 with TRBJ2-3; D is possibly TRBD1 (6 bases). Trimming removed 7 bases at V and 2 bases at J, with 11 bases between. CDR1 is SGHRS and CDR2 is YFSETQ in the germline V gene. The CDR3 is 13 amino acids. The CDR3 loop reads CASGQGLTDTQYF. The CDR3 nucleotides are TGCGCCAGCGGTCAGGGGCTCACAGATACGCAGTATTTT.